The following is a T cell receptor beta chain sequence with its context. This specimen belongs to a study of shared clonotypes between healthy human individuals. J lost 5 bases, V lost 0 bases, and 11 bases had no gene match. Germline CDR1 reads SGHDN; CDR2 reads FVKESK. CDR3 length: 18 amino acids. An assay was performed, and its level was deep. It was around 220 ng DNA, approximately 28,000 T cell genomes, that sorted-subset replicate PCRs used. Only in-frame clones appear in the TCRdb table, and some are missing; sequencing was by immunoSEQ multiplex PCR. In the table there are about 2.3 million clones, around 92% of which are singletons. CD4+ cell separation produced CD45RA+ naive and CD45RA-negative memory subsets.

Sequences were obtained from naive CD4+ T cells from PBMCs. Subset: CD45RA+ positively selected. The rearrangement uses TRBV14 and TRBJ2-7; the match to TRBD2 covers 12 bases. The origin of this receptor is a man aged 18 to 30 in good health. Some clones in this sample may be carry-over from other donors' samples. In DNA, the CDR3 is TGTGCCAGCAGCCAAGATCCTAGCGGGAGGGACACTCTCAACGAGCAGTACTTC. Residues: CASSQDPSGRDTLNEQYF.